This record looks at one TCR beta chain sequence and its context. Its antigen is still unknown. Germline V gene lookup returns CDR1 ENHRY and CDR2 SYGVKD. The CDR3 covers 15 residues. The trim removed 0 bases at V and 7 bases at J, leaving 3 bases unmatched. In the sorted-subset replicate PCRs, approximately 200 ng DNA, tens of thousands of T cell genomes, was used. TCRdb keeps only in-frame clones here, not all; method: immunoSEQ multiplex PCR. Found here are 2 million to 2.5 million clones, under 95% of them singletons; the top ten hold 0.37%. This specimen comes from a study of shared clonotypes between healthy human individuals. Study observations and caveats: Sharing across several donors was seen in 4% to 5.5% of naive CD4 clonotypes.

Donors comprised healthy HIV-negative adults lacking recent acute infections or vaccinations. Sequenced: naive CD4+ T cells from PBMCs. Sample subset: CD45RA+ positively selected. The genes are TRBV10-3 and TRBJ2-1, with 10 bases aligning to TRBD2. The clonotype was recovered from a man between 18 and 29 years old in good health. Some clones in this sample may be carry-over from other donors' samples. The CDR3 loop reads CAISESPSGGNEQFF. The CDR3 bases are TGTGCCATCAGTGAGTCGCCTAGCGGGGGAAATGAGCAGTTCTTC.